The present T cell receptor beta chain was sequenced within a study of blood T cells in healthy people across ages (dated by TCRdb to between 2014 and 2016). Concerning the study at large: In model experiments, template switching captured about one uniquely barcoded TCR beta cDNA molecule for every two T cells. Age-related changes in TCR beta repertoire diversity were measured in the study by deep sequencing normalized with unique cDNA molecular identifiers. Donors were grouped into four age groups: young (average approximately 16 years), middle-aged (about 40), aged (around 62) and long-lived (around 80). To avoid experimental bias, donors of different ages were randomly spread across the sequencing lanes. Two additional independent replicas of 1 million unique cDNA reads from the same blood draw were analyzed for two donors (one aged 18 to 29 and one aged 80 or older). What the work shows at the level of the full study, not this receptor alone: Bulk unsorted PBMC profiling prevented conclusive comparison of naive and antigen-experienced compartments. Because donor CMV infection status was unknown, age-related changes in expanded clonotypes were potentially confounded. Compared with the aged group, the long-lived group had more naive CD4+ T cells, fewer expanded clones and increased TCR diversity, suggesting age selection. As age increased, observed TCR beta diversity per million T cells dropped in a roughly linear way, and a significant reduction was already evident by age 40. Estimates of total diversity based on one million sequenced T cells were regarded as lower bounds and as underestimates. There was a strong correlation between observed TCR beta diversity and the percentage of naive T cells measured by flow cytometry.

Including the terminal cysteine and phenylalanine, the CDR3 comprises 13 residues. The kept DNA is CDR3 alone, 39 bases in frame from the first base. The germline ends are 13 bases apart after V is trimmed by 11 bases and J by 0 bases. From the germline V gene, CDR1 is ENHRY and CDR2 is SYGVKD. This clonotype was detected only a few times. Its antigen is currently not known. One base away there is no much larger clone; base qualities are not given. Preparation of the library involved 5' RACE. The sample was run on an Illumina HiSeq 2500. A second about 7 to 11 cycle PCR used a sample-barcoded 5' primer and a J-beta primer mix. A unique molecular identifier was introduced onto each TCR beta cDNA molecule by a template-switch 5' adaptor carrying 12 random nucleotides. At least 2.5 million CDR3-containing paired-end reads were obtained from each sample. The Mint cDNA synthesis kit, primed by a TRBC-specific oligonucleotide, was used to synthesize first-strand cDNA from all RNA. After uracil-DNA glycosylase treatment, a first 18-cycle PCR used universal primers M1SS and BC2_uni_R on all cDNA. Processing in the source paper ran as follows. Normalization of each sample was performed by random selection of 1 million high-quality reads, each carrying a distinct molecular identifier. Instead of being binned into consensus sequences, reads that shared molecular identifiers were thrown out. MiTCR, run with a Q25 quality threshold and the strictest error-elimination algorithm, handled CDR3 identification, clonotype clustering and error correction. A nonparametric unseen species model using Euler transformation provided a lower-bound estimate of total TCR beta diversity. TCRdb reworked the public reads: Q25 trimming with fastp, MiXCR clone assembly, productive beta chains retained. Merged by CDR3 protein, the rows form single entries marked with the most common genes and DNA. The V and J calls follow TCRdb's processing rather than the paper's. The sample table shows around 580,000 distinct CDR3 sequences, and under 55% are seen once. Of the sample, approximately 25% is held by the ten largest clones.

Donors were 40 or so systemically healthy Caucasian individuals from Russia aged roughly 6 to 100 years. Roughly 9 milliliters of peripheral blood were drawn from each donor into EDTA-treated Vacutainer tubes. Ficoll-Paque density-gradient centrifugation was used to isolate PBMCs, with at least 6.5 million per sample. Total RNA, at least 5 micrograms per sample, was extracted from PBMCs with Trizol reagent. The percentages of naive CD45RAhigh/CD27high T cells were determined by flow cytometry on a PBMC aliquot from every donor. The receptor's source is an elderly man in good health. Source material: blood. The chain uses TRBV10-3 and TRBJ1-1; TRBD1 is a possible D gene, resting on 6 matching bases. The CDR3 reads CAAAGDLNTEAFF. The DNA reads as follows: TGTGCCGCGGCAGGGGACTTGAACACTGAAGCTTTCTTT.